This paragraph covers one T cell receptor beta chain sequence. The CDR3 is made up of 13 amino acids. The V end was cut by 4 bases, the J end by 11 bases, with 15 bases between. Germline V gene data show CDR1 as GTSNPN and CDR2 as SVGIG (reference sequence). The data originate from a study of blood T cell repertoires in COVID-19. About the research overall: Samples representing acute and convalescent COVID-19 were sourced from the United States, Italy and Spain.

As handled by the study authors: Reference gene primer amplification yielded estimated nucleated cell counts. TCRdb keeps only in-frame clones here, not all; method: immunoSEQ multiplex PCR. D and trimming come from the DNA, and the V and J calls and clone size come from that table. The profile shows 250,000 to 350,000 clones, around 85% of them singletons. Enrolment of Seattle patients took place during active infection, and they were followed longitudinally. This clonotype was obtained from a human donor with COVID-19, enrolled during active disease. The donor label of this sample is uncertain. Sequenced: peripheral blood. J is TRBJ1-6 and V is TRBV30, with a possible D match to TRBD1 (6 bases). CDR3 protein: CAWTRSGEAPLHF. The CDR3 nucleotides read TGTGCCTGGACTCGGTCAGGGGAAGCACCCCTCCACTTT.